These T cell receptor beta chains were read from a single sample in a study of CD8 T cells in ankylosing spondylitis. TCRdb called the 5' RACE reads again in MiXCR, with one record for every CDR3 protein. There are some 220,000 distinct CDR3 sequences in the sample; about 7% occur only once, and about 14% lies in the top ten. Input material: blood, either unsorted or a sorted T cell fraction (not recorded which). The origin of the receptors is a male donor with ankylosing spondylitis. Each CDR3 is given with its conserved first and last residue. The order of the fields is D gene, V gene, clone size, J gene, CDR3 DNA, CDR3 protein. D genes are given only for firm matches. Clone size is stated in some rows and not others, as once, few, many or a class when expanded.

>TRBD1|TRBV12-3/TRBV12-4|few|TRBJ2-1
TGTGCCAGCAGTTTCGGGACAGGGTCCTACAATGAGCAGTTCTTC
CASSFGTGSYNEQFF
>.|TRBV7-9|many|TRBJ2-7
TGTGCCAGCAGCTCTAACAGGGGGGGCTCCTACGAGCAGTACTTC
CASSSNRGGSYEQYF
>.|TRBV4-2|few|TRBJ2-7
TGTGCCAGCAGCCAAGATGCCCCGGGCTCCGAGGGGTTTTTCGAGCAGTACTTC
CASSQDAPGSEGFFEQYF
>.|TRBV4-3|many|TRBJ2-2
TGCGCCAGCAGCCAAGATTGGCCTATGGACACCGGGGAGCTGTTTTTT
CASSQDWPMDTGELFF
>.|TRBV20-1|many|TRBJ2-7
TGCAGTGCTAGGTACCGGGACCGGGGGATCGAGCAGTACTTC
CSARYRDRGIEQYF
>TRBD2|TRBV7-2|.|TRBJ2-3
TGTGCCAGCAGCCCGGGACTAGGATTAAGGGATACGCAGTATTTT
CASSPGLGLRDTQYF
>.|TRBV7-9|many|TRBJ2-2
TGTGCCAGCAGCCCCCTGCGGGTCAGCGCCAACGGGGAGCTGTTTTTT
CASSPLRVSANGELFF
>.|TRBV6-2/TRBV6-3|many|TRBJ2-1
TGTGCCAGCAGGGTTGGGGGTGATGAGCAGTTCTTC
CASRVGGDEQFF
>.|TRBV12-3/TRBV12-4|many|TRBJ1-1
TGTGCCAGCAGTTTCACAGAGGGTTTGACTGAAGCTTTCTTT
CASSFTEGLTEAFF
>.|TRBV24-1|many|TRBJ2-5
TGTGCCACCAGCATACCGTACCAAGAGACCCAGTACTTC
CATSIPYQETQYF
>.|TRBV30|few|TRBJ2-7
TGTGCCTGGAGGGACAGACTCTACGAGCAGTACTTC
CAWRDRLYEQYF
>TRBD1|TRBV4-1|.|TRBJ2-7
TGCGCCAGCAGCCAAAACCCGGGACAGGGGGGCTACGAGCAGTACTTC
CASSQNPGQGGYEQYF
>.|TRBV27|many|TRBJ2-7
TGTGCCAGCAGTTCCATTCCGGCGGCCCCTATAAACGAGCAGTACTTC
CASSSIPAAPINEQYF
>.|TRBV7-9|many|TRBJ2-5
TGTGCCAGCAGCCATGCGGGCGGTCTAAAGGAGACCCAGTACTTC
CASSHAGGLKETQYF
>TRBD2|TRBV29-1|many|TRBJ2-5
TGCAGCGCTGGGAGACTAGCGGACCAAGAGACCCAGTACTTC
CSAGRLADQETQYF
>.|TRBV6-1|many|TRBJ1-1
TGTGCCAGCAGTGAAGGGGCAGGGTGGAACACTGAAGCTTTCTTT
CASSEGAGWNTEAFF
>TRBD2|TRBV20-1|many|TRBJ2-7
TGCAGTGCCTCCGGACTAGCGGAGCTTTACGAGCAGTACTTC
CSASGLAELYEQYF
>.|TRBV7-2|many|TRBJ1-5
TGTGCCAGTAGCCCCCAGGGGTTTAGCAATCAGCCCCAGCATTTT
CASSPQGFSNQPQHF
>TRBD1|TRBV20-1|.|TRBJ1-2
TGCAGTGCCAGAACTCGGGACAGGGGATATGGCTACACCTTC
CSARTRDRGYGYTF
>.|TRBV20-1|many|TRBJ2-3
TGCAGTGCTAGAGATCCAGGGTGGAGGGGTACAGATACGCAGTATTTT
CSARDPGWRGTDTQYF
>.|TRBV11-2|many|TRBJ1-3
TGTGCCAGCAGCGACGGGGTCTCTGGAAACACCATATATTTT
CASSDGVSGNTIYF
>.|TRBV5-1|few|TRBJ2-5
TGCGCCAGCAGCTTGGAAACGGGAGTGGGCGAGACCCAGTACTTC
CASSLETGVGETQYF
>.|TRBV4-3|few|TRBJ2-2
TGCGCCAGCAGCCGGCAGGTTCTATGGGACGAAGACACCGGGGAGCTGTTTTTT
CASSRQVLWDEDTGELFF
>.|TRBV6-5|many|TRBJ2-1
TGTGCCAGCAGTTCGTCCTCAGGACAGGAGGGGTTCTTC
CASSSSSGQEGFF
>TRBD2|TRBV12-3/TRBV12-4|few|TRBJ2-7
TGTGCCAGCAGTTCGGGGGGGGCGGCCTACGAGCAGTACTTC
CASSSGGAAYEQYF
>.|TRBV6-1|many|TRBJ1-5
TGTGCCAGCAGTGAAAACAGCCTCAATCAGCCCCAGCATTTT
CASSENSLNQPQHF